The clone carrying this T cell receptor beta chain was counted a single time. Produced via immunoSEQ multiplex PCR; TCRdb's table is partial and in-frame only. The data contain 100,000 to 150,000 clones, approximately 88% of them singletons. The data belong to a study of blood T cell repertoires in COVID-19. Whole-study context: Samples of COVID-19 (acute and convalescent) were obtained from the United States, Italy and Spain. PBMCs, B-cell-depleted T cells, or T cells were the source of the cDNA or gDNA that made up the material.

This receptor was identified in a man aged 55 to 70 with acute or convalescent COVID-19. The sequenced sample was peripheral blood.

The CDR3 nucleotides are TGTGCCAGCAGCTTAGTGCGTCTAGCGGGACCAGGAAAAGAGACCCAGTACTTC. The encoded protein is CASSLVRLAGPGKETQYF. The V call is TRBV7-6, the J call TRBJ2-5, with 9 bases identical to TRBD2. J was trimmed by 3 bases and V by 1 base; bases with no gene match: 12. This CDR3 comprises 18 residues. Germline CDR1 and CDR2: SGHVS and FNYEAQ.